What follows are 9 T cell receptor beta chains derived from one specimen sequenced in a study of T cell responses to AZD1222 COVID-19 vaccine. The protocol was immunoSEQ multiplex PCR, while the TCRdb copy is restricted to in-frame clones and leaves out a portion. The sample consists of about 130,000 clones, around 89% of them appearing once. Source: peripheral blood, taken on day 0 of AZD1222 vaccination. These receptors all come from an adult in good health.

This clone was detected only a few times. V gene TRBV18 combines with J gene TRBJ1-2; D possibly corresponds to TRBD1 (5 bases). The CDR3 is 15 residues long. CDR1 and CDR2 from the germline V gene are KGHSH and LQKENI. The V end was cut by 0 bases, the J end by 6 bases, with 14 bases between. The CDR3: CASSPPSRGVDGYTF. CDR3 bases: TGTGCCAGCTCACCACCGAGTAGAGGGGTTGATGGCTACACCTTC.

The V gene is TRBV10-3, the J gene TRBJ1-4; the match to TRBD1 covers 9 bases. V shed 5 bases, J shed 8 bases, and the junction held 6 bases outside the gene matches. The germline CDR1 and CDR2 sequences are ENHRY and SYGVKD. This CDR3 has 14 residues. The CDR3 reads CAISTGGAGEKLFF. CDR3 DNA sequence: TGTGCCATCAGTACAGGGGGCGCGGGGGAAAAACTGTTTTTT.

As DNA, the CDR3 is TGTGCTAGTGGCCGAGGGGTGAACACTGAAGCTTTCTTT. This codes for CASGRGVNTEAFF. V is TRBV12-5 and J is TRBJ1-1; tentatively, D is TRBD1 (5 bases). This CDR3 is 13 amino acids long. V lost 6 bases, J lost 0 bases, and 8 bases lay in between. Germline CDR1 LGHNT, CDR2 FRNRAP.

The J gene is TRBJ2-3, the V gene TRBV7-2; the match to TRBD2 covers 11 bases. Germline assignment: CDR1 SGHTA and CDR2 FQGNSA. V dropped 1 base and J dropped 10; count of bases not matched to a gene: 7. The CDR3 covers 15 residues. CDR3 nucleotide sequence: TGTGCCAGCAGCTTAGAACTAGCGGGAGAAGGGGCGCAGTATTTT. Translation gives CASSLELAGEGAQYF.

The rearrangement uses TRBV7-3 and TRBJ2-2, with D possibly matching TRBD2 (6 bases). Germline V gene sequence: CDR1 SGHTA, CDR2 FQGTGA. V was trimmed by 1 base and J by 5 bases, leaving 14 bases between them. The CDR3 is 16 residues long. CDR3 in DNA: TGTGCCAGCAGCTTAAGTACGGGAGCCTTAACCGGGGAGCTGTTTTTT. Translating it yields CASSLSTGALTGELFF.

The CDR3 nucleotides read TGTGCCAGCAGGACAGGGACGGCTATTAATGGCTATGGCTACACCTTC. Encoded protein: CASRTGTAINGYGYTF. The rearrangement links TRBV28 to TRBJ1-2; 7 nucleotides align to TRBD1. V was pared by 6 bases and J by 4 bases, with 14 bases of the junction left unmatched. CDR1 is MDHEN and CDR2 is SYDVKM in the germline V gene. The CDR3 sequence is 16 residues long.

This chain joins TRBV19 and TRBJ1-4; tentative D call: TRBD1 (5 bases). CDR1 is LNHDA and CDR2 is SQIVND in the germline V gene (reference sequence). Deletions cut 5 bases from V and 13 bases from J, with 14 bases between. The CDR3 runs to 12 residues. CDR3 residues: CASSARGRILFF. The CDR3 DNA reads TGTGCCAGTAGTGCCCGGGGCAGGATACTGTTTTTT.

The chain employs TRBV7-9 and TRBJ1-3; 8 nucleotides align to TRBD1. V shed 5 bases and J 4 bases; nucleotides not matched to a gene: 7. Germline assignment: CDR1 SEHNR and CDR2 FQNEAQ (reference sequence). The CDR3 covers 15 residues. In DNA, the CDR3 is TGTGCCAGCAGCAGCCAGGGGGCACGGGGAAACACCATATATTTT. Its protein product is CASSSQGARGNTIYF. Variable domain in full (rest from reference TRBV7-9 and TRBJ1-3): DTGVSQNPRHKITKRGQNVTFRCDPISEHNRLYWYRQTLGQGPEFLTYFQNEAQLEKSRLLSDRFSAERPKGSFSTLEIQRTEQGDSAMYLCASSSQGARGNTIYFGEGSWLTVV.

The genes are TRBV9 and TRBJ2-2; the D gene is possibly TRBD1 (6 bases). This CDR3 is built from 15 residues. V dropped 4 bases and J dropped 5 bases, with 15 bases sitting between them. Germline CDR1 SGDLS, CDR2 YYNGEE. CDR3 nucleotide sequence: TGTGCCAGCAGCTCCCGGCAGGGGAAAACCGGGGAGCTGTTTTTT. Translating gives CASSSRQGKTGELFF.